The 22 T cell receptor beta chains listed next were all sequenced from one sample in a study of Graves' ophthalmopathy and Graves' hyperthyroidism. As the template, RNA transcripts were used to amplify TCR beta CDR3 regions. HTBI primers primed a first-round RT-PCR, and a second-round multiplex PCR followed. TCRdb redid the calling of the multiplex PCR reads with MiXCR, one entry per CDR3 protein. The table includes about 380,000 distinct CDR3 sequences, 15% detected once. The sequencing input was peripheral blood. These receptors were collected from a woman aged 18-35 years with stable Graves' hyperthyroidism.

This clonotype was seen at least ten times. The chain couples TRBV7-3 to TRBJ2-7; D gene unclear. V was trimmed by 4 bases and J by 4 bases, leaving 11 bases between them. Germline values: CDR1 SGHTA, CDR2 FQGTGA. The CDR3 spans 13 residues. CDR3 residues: CASSSTWGYEQYF. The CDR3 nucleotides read TGTGCCAGCAGCTCCACTTGGGGTTACGAGCAGTACTTC.

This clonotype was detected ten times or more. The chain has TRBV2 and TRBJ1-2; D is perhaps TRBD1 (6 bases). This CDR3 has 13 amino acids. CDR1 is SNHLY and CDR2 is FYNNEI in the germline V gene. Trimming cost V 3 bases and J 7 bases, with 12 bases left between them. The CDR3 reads CASSDEGVSGYTF. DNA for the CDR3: TGTGCCAGCAGTGATGAGGGGGTTTCTGGCTACACCTTC.

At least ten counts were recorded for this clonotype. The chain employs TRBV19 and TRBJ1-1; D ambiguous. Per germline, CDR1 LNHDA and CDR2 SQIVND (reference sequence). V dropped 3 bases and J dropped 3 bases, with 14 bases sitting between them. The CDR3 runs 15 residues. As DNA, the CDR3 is TGTGCCAGTAGTATGAAGGGAACGAGGTACACTGAAGCTTTCTTT. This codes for CASSMKGTRYTEAFF.

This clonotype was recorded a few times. The CDR3 is CASSATLNRAGYEQYF. CDR3 bases: TGTGCCAGTAGTGCTACCCTCAACAGGGCGGGCTACGAGCAGTACTTC. The V and J genes are TRBV19 and TRBJ2-7; TRBD1 might be the D (6 bases). The length of the CDR3 is 16 residues. V was cut by 5 bases and J by 3 bases, with 20 bases left in between. The V gene's germline CDR1 is LNHDA and CDR2 SQIVND (reference sequence).

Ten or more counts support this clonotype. CDR3 protein: CASSSYRGNYEQYF. CDR3 nucleotide sequence: TGTGCCAGCAGCTCCTACAGGGGGAACTACGAGCAGTACTTC. The chain employs TRBV7-9 and TRBJ2-7, with 8 positions matching TRBD1. CDR1 and CDR2 from the germline V gene are SEHNR and FQNEAQ (reference sequence). CDR3 length equals 14 residues. V lost 4 bases, J lost 3 bases, and 5 bases stayed unmatched.

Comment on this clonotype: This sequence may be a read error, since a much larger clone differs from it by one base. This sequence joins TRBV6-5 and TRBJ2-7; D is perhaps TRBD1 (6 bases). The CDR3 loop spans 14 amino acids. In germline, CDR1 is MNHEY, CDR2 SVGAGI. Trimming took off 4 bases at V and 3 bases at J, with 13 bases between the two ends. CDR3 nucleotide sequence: TGTGCCAGCAGTTTGGGACATCTGGTCTACGAGCAGTACTTC. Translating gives CASSLGHLVYEQYF.

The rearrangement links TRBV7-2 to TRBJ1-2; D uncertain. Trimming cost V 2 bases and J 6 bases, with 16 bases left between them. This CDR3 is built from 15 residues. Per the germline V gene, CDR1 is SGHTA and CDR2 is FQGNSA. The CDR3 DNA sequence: TGTGCCAGCAGCTTATCGCCGGGAGGGTCTAATGGCTACACCTTC. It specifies CASSLSPGGSNGYTF.

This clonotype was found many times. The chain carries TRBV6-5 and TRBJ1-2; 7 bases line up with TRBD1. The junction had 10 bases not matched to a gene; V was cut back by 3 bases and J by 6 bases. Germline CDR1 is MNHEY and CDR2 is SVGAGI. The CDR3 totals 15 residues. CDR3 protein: CASSYYIGGVDGYTF. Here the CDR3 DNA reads TGTGCCAGCAGTTATTATATAGGGGGCGTTGATGGCTACACCTTC.

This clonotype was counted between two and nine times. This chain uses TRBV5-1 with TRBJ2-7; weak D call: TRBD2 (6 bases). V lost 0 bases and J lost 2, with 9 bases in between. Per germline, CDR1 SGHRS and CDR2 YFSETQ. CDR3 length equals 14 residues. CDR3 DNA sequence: TGCGCCAGCAGCTTGGGCGGGATAGCCTACGAGCAGTACTTC. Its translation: CASSLGGIAYEQYF.

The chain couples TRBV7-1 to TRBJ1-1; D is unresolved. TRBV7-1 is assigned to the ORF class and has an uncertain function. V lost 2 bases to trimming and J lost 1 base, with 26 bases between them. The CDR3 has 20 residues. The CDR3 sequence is CASSSLKKRVFPTGNTEAFF. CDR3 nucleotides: TGTGCCAGCAGCTCATTGAAGAAGAGGGTATTTCCGACCGGGAACACTGAAGCTTTCTTT.

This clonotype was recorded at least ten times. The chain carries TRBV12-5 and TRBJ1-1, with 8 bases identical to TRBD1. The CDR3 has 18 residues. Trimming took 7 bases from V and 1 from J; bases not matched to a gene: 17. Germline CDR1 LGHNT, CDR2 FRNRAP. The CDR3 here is CASADHRGFAVENTEAFF. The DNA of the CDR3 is TGTGCTAGTGCCGACCACAGGGGGTTCGCCGTAGAGAACACTGAAGCTTTCTTT.

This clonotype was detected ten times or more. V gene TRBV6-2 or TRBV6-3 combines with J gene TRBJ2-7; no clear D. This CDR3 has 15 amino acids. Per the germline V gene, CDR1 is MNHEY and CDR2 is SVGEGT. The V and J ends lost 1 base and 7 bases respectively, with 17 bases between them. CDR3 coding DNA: TGTGCCAGCAGTTACTTAGTTCTGGGGTTGAGTGAGCAGTACTTC. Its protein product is CASSYLVLGLSEQYF.

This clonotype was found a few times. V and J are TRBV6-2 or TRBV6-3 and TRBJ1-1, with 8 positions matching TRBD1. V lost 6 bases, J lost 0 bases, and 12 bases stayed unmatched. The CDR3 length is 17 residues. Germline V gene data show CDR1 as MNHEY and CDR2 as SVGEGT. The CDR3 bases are TGTGCCAGCAGCGCTGGGGAACAGGGGGGAATGAACACTGAAGCTTTCTTT. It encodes CASSAGEQGGMNTEAFF.

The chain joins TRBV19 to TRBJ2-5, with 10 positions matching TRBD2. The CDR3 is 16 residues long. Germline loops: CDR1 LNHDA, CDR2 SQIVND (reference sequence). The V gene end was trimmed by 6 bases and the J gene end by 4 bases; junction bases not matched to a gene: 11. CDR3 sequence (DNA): TGTGCCAGTAGCCCGGGGGTTAGCGGGGGGTCAGAGACCCAGTACTTC. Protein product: CASSPGVSGGSETQYF.

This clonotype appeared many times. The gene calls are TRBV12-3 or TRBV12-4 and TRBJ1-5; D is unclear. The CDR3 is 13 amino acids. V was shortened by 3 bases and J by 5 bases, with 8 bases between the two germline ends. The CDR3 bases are TGTGCCAGCAGTTTGACACTAGATCAGCCCCAGCATTTT. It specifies CASSLTLDQPQHF.

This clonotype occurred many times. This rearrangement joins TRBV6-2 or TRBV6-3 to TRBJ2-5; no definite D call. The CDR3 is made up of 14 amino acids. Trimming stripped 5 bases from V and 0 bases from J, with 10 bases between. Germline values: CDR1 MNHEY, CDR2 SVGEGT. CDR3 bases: TGTGCCAGCAGTCGAACAGCGTACCAAGAGACCCAGTACTTC. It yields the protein CASSRTAYQETQYF.

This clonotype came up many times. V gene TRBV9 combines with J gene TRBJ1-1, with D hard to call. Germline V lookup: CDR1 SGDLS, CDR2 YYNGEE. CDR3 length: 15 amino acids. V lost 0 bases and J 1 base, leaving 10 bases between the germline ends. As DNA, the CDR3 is TGTGCCAGCAGCGTAGAGGGCGAAGAGAACACTGAAGCTTTCTTT. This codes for CASSVEGEENTEAFF.

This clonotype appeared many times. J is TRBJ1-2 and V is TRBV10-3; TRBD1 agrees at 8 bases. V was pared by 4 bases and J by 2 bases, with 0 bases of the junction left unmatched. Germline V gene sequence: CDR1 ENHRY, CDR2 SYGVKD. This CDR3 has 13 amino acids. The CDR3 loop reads CAISGTGNYGYTF. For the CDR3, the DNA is TGTGCCATCAGTGGGACAGGGAACTATGGCTACACCTTC.

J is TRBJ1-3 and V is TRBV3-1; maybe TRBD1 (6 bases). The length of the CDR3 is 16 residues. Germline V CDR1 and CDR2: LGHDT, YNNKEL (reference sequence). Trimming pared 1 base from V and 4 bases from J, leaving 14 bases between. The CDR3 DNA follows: TGTGCCAGCAGCCAAGGACTGGGGGCGTTCGGAAACACCATATATTTT. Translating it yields CASSQGLGAFGNTIYF.

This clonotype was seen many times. The DNA of the CDR3 is TGTGCCATCAGTGAGTCTCAGGACATCACTGGGGAGCAGTACTTC. Protein sequence: CAISESQDITGEQYF. V gene TRBV10-3 combines with J gene TRBJ2-7, with D tentatively TRBD1 (5 bases). The ends were cut back, 0 bases at V and 7 bases at J, with 16 bases in the middle. This CDR3 has 15 amino acids. CDR1 and CDR2 from the germline V gene are ENHRY and SYGVKD.

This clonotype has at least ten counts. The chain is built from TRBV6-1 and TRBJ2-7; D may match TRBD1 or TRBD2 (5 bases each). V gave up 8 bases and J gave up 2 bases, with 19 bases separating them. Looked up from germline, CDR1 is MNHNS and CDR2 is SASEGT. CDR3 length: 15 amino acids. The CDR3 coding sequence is TGTGCCAGCGGGGGATTCCCCCGAGGTACCTACGAGCAGTACTTC. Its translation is CASGGFPRGTYEQYF.

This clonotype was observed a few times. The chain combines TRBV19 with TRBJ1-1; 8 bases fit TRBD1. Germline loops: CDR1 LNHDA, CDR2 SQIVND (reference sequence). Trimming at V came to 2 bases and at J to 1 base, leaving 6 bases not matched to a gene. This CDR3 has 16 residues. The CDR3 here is CASSIISGTGNTEAFF. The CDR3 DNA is TGTGCCAGTAGTATAATTTCCGGGACAGGGAACACTGAAGCTTTCTTT. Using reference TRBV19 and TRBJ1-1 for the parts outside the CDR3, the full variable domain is DGGITQSPKYLFRKEGQNVTLSCEQNLNHDAMYWYRQDPGQGLRLIYYSQIVNDFQKGDIAEGYSVSREKKESFPLTVTSAQKNPTAFYLCASSIISGTGNTEAFFGQGTRLTVV.